These 2 T cell receptor beta chains were all obtained from the same sample, sequenced in a study of response to subunit inactivated influenza vaccine. A single record per CDR3 protein comes from TCRdb applying MiXCR to the RT-PCR reads. The repertoire holds 430,000 or so distinct CDR3 sequences, with 11% as singletons. The input for sequencing was PBMCs from blood, taken 35 to 45 days after vaccination. The receptors were sampled from a man in his fifties who received an inactivated influenza vaccine.

Only a few counts were recorded for this clonotype. This chain joins TRBV7-8 and TRBJ1-1; D remains ambiguous. Germline CDR1 is SGHVS and CDR2 is FQNEAQ. V dropped 0 bases and J dropped 5 bases, with 16 bases sitting between them. The CDR3 loop spans 16 amino acids. The CDR3 DNA reads as TGTGCCAGCAGCTTAGCGGGAGTCGGTTTTTCAACTGAAGCTTTCTTT. It codes for CASSLAGVGFSTEAFF. The full variable domain, completed using reference TRBV7-8 and TRBJ1-1, is GAGVSQSPRYKVAKRGQDVALRCDPISGHVSLFWYQQALGQGPEFLTYFQNEAQLDKSGLPSDRFFAERPEGSVSTLKIQRTQQEDSAVYLCASSLAGVGFSTEAFFGQGTRLTVV.

This clonotype was seen at least ten times. V gene TRBV5-8 combines with J gene TRBJ2-6, with TRBD1 identical over 7 bases. The germline V gene has CDR1 SGHTS and CDR2 YDEGEE. After removal of 1 base from V and 2 bases from J, the junction contained 0 bases not matched to a gene. The CDR3 loop spans 15 amino acids. This chain's CDR3 is CASSLTGAGANVLTF. Here the CDR3 DNA reads TGTGCCAGCAGCTTGACAGGGGCTGGGGCCAACGTCCTGACTTTC.